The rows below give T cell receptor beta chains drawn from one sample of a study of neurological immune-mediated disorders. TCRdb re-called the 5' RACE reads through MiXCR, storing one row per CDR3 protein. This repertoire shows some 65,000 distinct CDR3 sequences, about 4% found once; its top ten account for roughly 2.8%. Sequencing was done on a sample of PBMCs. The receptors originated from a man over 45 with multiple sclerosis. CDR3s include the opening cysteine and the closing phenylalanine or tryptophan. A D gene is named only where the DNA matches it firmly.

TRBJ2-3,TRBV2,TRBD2,CASSGLAARDTQYF
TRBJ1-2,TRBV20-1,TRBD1,CSARGGTGGSNYGYTF
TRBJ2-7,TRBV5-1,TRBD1,CASSFGTGVSYEQYF
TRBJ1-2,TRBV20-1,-,CSARDQWGVEGYTF
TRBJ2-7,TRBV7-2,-,CASRPRGTAGGYEQYF
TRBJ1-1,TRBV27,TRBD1,CASSLTGVEAFF
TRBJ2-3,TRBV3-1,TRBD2,CASSQGAGGPQYF
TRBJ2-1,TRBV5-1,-,CASSLDHNEQFF
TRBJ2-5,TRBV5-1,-,CASSNDATQETQYF
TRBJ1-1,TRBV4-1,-,CASSRPRGMTEAFF
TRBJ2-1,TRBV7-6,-,CASSLPYYNEQFF
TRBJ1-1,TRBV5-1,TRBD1,CASSVSTGTGGEMNTEAFF
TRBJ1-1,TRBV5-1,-,CASSHGGITEAFF
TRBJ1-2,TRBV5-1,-,CASSPENGYGYTF
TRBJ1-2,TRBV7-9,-,CASSSNLGEGYGYTF
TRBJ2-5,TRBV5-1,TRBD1,CASSEGTGWQETQYF
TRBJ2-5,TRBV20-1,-,CSARELLEETQYF
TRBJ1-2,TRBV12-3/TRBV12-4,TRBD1,CASTPSLGQGDRIYGYTF
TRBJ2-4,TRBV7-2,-,CASSFFGKNIQYF
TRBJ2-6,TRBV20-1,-,CSASPQLDILYSGANVLTF
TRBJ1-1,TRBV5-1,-,CASSWDENTEAFF
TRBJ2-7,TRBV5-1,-,CASSLVGRKGYEQYF
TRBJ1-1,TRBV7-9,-,CASSLLPATRTEAFF
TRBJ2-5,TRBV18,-,CASSPRTRTQETQYF
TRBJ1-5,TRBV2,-,CASNREGNQPQHF
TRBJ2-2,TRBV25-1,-,CASSEFFLVPGELFF
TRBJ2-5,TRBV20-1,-,CSALPGPQETQYF
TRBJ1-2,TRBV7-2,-,CASSLGGIGGAGYGYTF
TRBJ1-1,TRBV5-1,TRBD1,CASSLQTGGESQAFF
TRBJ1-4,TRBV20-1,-,CSAGGGGAEKLFF
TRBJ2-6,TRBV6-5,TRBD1,CASSLGTAGANVLTF
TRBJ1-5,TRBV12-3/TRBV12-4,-,CASQTNNQPQNF